These 27 T cell receptor beta chains were sequenced from one sample in a study of cytomegalovirus exposure and HLA in healthy donors. Both 60 Vbeta primers and 13 Jbeta primers went into the PCR. Repertoires were generated with immunoSEQ multiplex PCR, while TCRdb's copy carries only in-frame clones and drops some. The repertoire includes under 200,000 clones, about 71% of them detected once, and over 2.5% sits in the top ten. The sample taken for sequencing was PBMCs. Receptors originate from a woman in her 30s in good health and CMV-seronegative.

This chain connects TRBV7-3 to TRBJ1-5; 9 positions agree with TRBD1. The junction had 5 bases not matched to a gene; V was cut back by 1 base and J by 7 bases. Germline CDR1 SGHTA, CDR2 FQGTGA. CDR3 length: 15 amino acids. CDR3 in DNA: TGTGCCAGCAGCTTAAGGGACAGGGAGGGACAGCCCCAGCATTTT. Amino acid sequence: CASSLRDREGQPQHF.

The rearrangement links TRBV30 to TRBJ1-2; 8 bases line up with TRBD1. The CDR3 consists of 13 residues. Germline-derived CDR1 and CDR2 are GTSNPN and SVGIG (reference sequence). J was trimmed by 3 bases and V by 5 bases; bases with no gene match: 5. The CDR3 DNA sequence: TGTGCCTGGTCAGGGGGCCTCGACTATGGCTACACCTTC. Translating it yields CAWSGGLDYGYTF.

This chain uses TRBV7-2 with TRBJ2-5; 7 bases fit TRBD2. The CDR3 contains 15 residues. Germline assignment: CDR1 SGHTA and CDR2 FQGNSA. Trimming at V came to 1 base and at J to 8 bases, leaving 10 bases not matched to a gene. The CDR3: CASSLGAGVVLTQYF. The CDR3 nucleotides are TGTGCCAGCAGCTTAGGGGCGGGAGTGGTACTAACCCAGTACTTC.

This clone was detected only a few times. V is TRBV5-4 and J is TRBJ1-3, with TRBD1 matching 7 bases. Per the germline V gene, CDR1 is SGHNT and CDR2 is YYREEE (reference sequence). V trimming: 3 bases; J trimming: 0 bases; junction bases outside the gene matches: 9. The CDR3 covers 17 residues. CDR3 sequence reads: CASSSLRGTDSGNTIYF. DNA of the CDR3: TGTGCCAGCAGCTCGCTCAGGGGGACTGACTCTGGAAACACCATATATTTT.

This sequence joins TRBV6-4 and TRBJ2-6; 7 bases agree with TRBD1. The germline V gene has CDR1 MRHNA and CDR2 SNTAGT. This CDR3 is built from 14 residues. Trimming removed 4 bases from V and 3 bases from J; junction bases left unmatched: 0. CDR3 DNA: TGTGCCAGCAGTGGGACAGGTGGGGCCAACGTCCTGACTTTC. This translates into CASSGTGGANVLTF.

This clone turned up a few times. The chain uses TRBV7-9 and TRBJ1-2; TRBD1 agrees at 8 bases. This CDR3 spans 15 amino acids. The V gene end was trimmed by 4 bases and the J gene end by 6 bases; junction bases not matched to a gene: 10. Looked up from germline, CDR1 is SEHNR and CDR2 is FQNEAQ (reference sequence). Written as DNA, the CDR3 is TGTGCCAGCAGCTGGAGCGGGGGGACAGGTGATGGCTACACCTTC. Translated: CASSWSGGTGDGYTF.

V is TRBV27 and J is TRBJ2-1, with D perhaps TRBD1 (5 bases). V dropped 2 bases and J dropped 4 bases, with 12 bases sitting between them. The CDR3 consists of 15 residues. Looked up from germline, CDR1 is MNHEY and CDR2 is SMNVEV (reference sequence). CDR3 coding DNA: TGTGCCAGCAGTTTACTAGGGGTCCCTTACAATGAGCAGTTCTTC. As protein: CASSLLGVPYNEQFF.

The chain carries TRBV18 and TRBJ2-6; TRBD1 might be the D (6 bases). The CDR3 has 18 residues. Germline V gene sequence: CDR1 KGHSH, CDR2 LQKENI. The germline V and J ends were trimmed by 2 bases and 0 bases, with 14 bases remaining between them. CDR3 residues: CASSPMTGASSGANVLTF. The CDR3 DNA reads as TGTGCCAGCTCACCAATGACAGGAGCTAGCTCTGGGGCCAACGTCCTGACTTTC.

The chain couples TRBV10-3 to TRBJ2-3; TRBD2 is a possible D gene (5 bases). The CDR3 loop spans 13 amino acids. Trimming left V 8 bases short and J 2 bases short, with 11 bases between. CDR1 and CDR2 from the germline V gene are ENHRY and SYGVKD. CDR3 amino acids: CAIYSDPTDTQYF. CDR3 bases: TGTGCCATCTATAGCGACCCCACAGATACGCAGTATTTT.

This clone was observed a handful of times. V and J are TRBV7-2 and TRBJ2-1, with D perhaps TRBD2 (5 bases). The germline V and J ends were trimmed by 1 base and 8 bases, with 15 bases remaining between them. The CDR3 is made up of 15 amino acids. Germline loops: CDR1 SGHTA, CDR2 FQGNSA. The CDR3 here is CASSLGLSGVDEQFF. CDR3 nucleotides: TGTGCCAGCAGCTTAGGACTCAGCGGCGTCGATGAGCAGTTCTTC.

CDR3 amino acids: CASSLLAGATDTQYF. The CDR3 DNA follows: TGTGCCAGCAGTTTGCTAGCGGGGGCCACAGATACGCAGTATTTT. This rearrangement joins TRBV27 to TRBJ2-3; 10 bases line up with TRBD2. In germline, CDR1 is MNHEY, CDR2 SMNVEV (reference sequence). The CDR3 is 15 residues long. V gave up 3 bases and J gave up 2 bases; unmatched junction bases: 2.

The chain is built from TRBV29-1 and TRBJ2-5; 11 bases fit TRBD1. With V trimmed by 3 bases and J by 4 bases, 7 bases remained unmatched. The CDR3 length is 15 residues. Germline-derived CDR1 and CDR2 are SQVTM and ANQGSEA. The chain's CDR3 is CSVDPGQGGVETQYF. As DNA, the CDR3 is TGCAGCGTTGACCCGGGACAGGGGGGGGTAGAGACCCAGTACTTC.

This chain joins TRBV15 and TRBJ2-1; 9 bases map to TRBD2. Germline V gene lookup returns CDR1 LNHNV and CDR2 YYDKDF (reference sequence). The CDR3 extends over 16 amino acids. V dropped 2 bases and J dropped 8; count of bases not matched to a gene: 10. The CDR3 DNA follows: TGTGCCACCAGCAGATCCCTAGCGGGGATCTGGGATGAGCAGTTCTTC. Translated: CATSRSLAGIWDEQFF.

V usage is TRBV7-2 and J usage is TRBJ1-2; D gene ambiguous. Between the trimmed V and J ends, which lost 5 bases and 7 bases, there was a span of 17 bases. This CDR3 spans 14 amino acids. Germline V gives CDR1 SGHTA, CDR2 FQGNSA. The CDR3 DNA is TGTGCCAGCAGCCCCACGGTGTCGGCGGCTGGCTACACCTTC. Residues: CASSPTVSAAGYTF.

This chain joins TRBV9 and TRBJ1-4, with a tentative D call TRBD1 (5 bases). The CDR3 is 15 residues long. The ends were cut back, 3 bases at V and 4 bases at J, with 13 bases in the middle. Germline V gene data show CDR1 as SGDLS and CDR2 as YYNGEE. CDR3 protein: CASSGGRGNNEKLFF. In DNA, the CDR3 is TGTGCCAGCAGCGGAGGAAGGGGAAATAATGAAAAACTGTTTTTT.

The V and J genes are TRBV15 and TRBJ1-4, with D perhaps TRBD1 (6 bases). The CDR3 has 15 residues. V was clipped by 5 bases and J by 8 bases, with 18 bases between them. CDR1 is LNHNV and CDR2 is YYDKDF in the germline V gene (reference sequence). CDR3 sequence reads: CATSPQGSRNEKLFF. CDR3 sequence (DNA): TGTGCCACCAGCCCCCAGGGGTCCCGTAACGAAAAACTGTTTTTT.

The CDR3 spells CASSLSPSGSYEQYF. CDR3 bases: TGTGCCAGCAGCTTGTCGCCTAGCGGGTCCTACGAGCAGTACTTC. The chain couples TRBV5-4 to TRBJ2-7, with TRBD2 identical over 8 bases. This CDR3 region has 15 residues. Trimming at V came to 1 base and at J to 1 base, leaving 4 bases not matched to a gene. CDR1 and CDR2 (germline): SGHNT, YYREEE (reference sequence).

The gene calls are TRBV5-1 and TRBJ2-1; TRBD1 matches 12 bases. This CDR3 region has 17 residues. Germline loops: CDR1 SGHRS, CDR2 YFSETQ. Trimming took 3 bases from V and 8 from J; bases not matched to a gene: 12. The CDR3 reads CASSSGTGGPGFDEQFF. In nucleotides, the CDR3 is TGCGCCAGCAGCTCCGGGACAGGGGGCCCAGGGTTCGATGAGCAGTTCTTC.

The chain links TRBV18 to TRBJ2-5; perhaps TRBD2 as D (5 bases). Trimming stripped 4 bases from V and 5 bases from J, with 11 bases between. CDR1 and CDR2 from the germline V gene are KGHSH and LQKENI. The CDR3 has 13 amino acids. CDR3 loop: CASSRTRAETQYF. CDR3 coding DNA: TGTGCCAGCTCACGAACTAGGGCGGAGACCCAGTACTTC.

This chain's CDR3 is CATSRDTHSSGNTIYF. For the CDR3, the DNA is TGTGCCACCAGCAGAGATACGCATAGCTCTGGAAACACCATATATTTT. This chain uses TRBV15 with TRBJ1-3; no clear D gene. With 0 bases removed from V and 0 bases from J, the gap between germline ends came to 9 bases. The CDR3 covers 16 residues. In germline, CDR1 is LNHNV, CDR2 YYDKDF (reference sequence).

This clone came up a few times. V and J are TRBV6-1 and TRBJ2-7, with D perhaps TRBD1 (6 bases). The germline gives CDR1 MNHNS, CDR2 SASEGT. Trimming removed 3 bases at V and 3 bases at J, with 12 bases between. This CDR3 has 14 amino acids. CDR3 DNA: TGTGCCAGCAGTGATATGCTAGGGGGCTACGAGCAGTACTTC. It is translated as CASSDMLGGYEQYF.

The V call is TRBV7-2, the J call TRBJ2-7; tentative D call: TRBD2 (6 bases). The germline CDR1 and CDR2 sequences are SGHTA and FQGNSA. V lost 5 bases, J lost 2 bases, and 10 bases lay in between. This CDR3 has 13 amino acids. In DNA, the CDR3 is TGTGCCAGCAGCCGCGGCGGGGCCTACGAGCAGTACTTC. It yields the protein CASSRGGAYEQYF.

V usage is TRBV6-5 and J usage is TRBJ1-2, with TRBD1 matching over 7 bases. CDR1 and CDR2 from the germline V gene are MNHEY and SVGAGI. With V trimmed by 6 bases and J by 2 bases, 3 bases remained unmatched. This CDR3 region has 13 residues. The CDR3 DNA is TGTGCCAGCAGCCAGGGACAGAACTATGGCTACACCTTC. This sequence encodes CASSQGQNYGYTF.

The count of this clone is one. The gene calls are TRBV29-1 and TRBJ2-7; possible D gene TRBD2, 6 bases. The CDR3 covers 14 residues. The germline CDR1 and CDR2 sequences are SQVTM and ANQGSEA. Trimming left V 5 bases short and J 6 bases short, with 20 bases between. DNA of the CDR3: TGCAGCGTTAGATTGCGGGAATCCGGGGTCGAGCAGTACTTC. Protein sequence: CSVRLRESGVEQYF.

This clone came up a few times. The V call is TRBV29-1, the J call TRBJ2-7; 7 bases map to TRBD1. CDR1 SQVTM and CDR2 ANQGSEA come from the germline V gene. V lost 7 bases, J lost 0 bases, and 6 bases stayed unmatched. CDR3 length: 13 amino acids. CDR3 sequence: CSAQDRTSYEQYF. As DNA, the CDR3 is TGCAGCGCTCAGGACAGGACCTCCTACGAGCAGTACTTC.

The chain couples TRBV18 to TRBJ1-4; D is possibly TRBD1 (6 bases). The ends were cut back, 2 bases at V and 12 bases at J, with 13 bases in the middle. The CDR3 length is 13 residues. The germline gives CDR1 KGHSH, CDR2 LQKENI. DNA for the CDR3: TGTGCCAGCTCACCAAACAGGGATTCGGAACTGTTTTTT. Translating gives CASSPNRDSELFF.

The sample holds a few counts of this clone. The rearrangement links TRBV5-6 to TRBJ1-1; D might be TRBD1 (5 bases). This CDR3 is 14 amino acids long. Looked up from germline, CDR1 is SGHDT and CDR2 is YYEEEE. Trimming cost V 4 bases and J 1 base, with 11 bases left between them. DNA of the CDR3: TGTGCCAGCAGCCGGGGACTGGGGAACACTGAAGCTTTCTTT. Its translation is CASSRGLGNTEAFF.